This T cell receptor (beta chain) appears in the sequencing data of a study of blood T cell repertoires in COVID-19. Germline V CDR1 and CDR2: LNHDA, SQIVND (reference sequence). CDR3 size: 13 residues. J was trimmed by 4 bases and V by 6 bases; bases with no gene match: 5. This clone was picked up one time. Clones were sequenced by immunoSEQ multiplex PCR, and TCRdb holds only the in-frame ones, with some missing. The repertoire consists of about 130,000 clones, with over 75% occurring once and the leading ten covering about 6.9%. The receptor was derived from a man older than 75 with active or convalescent COVID-19. The chain has TRBV19 and TRBJ1-2; 7 positions match TRBD1. The sample was peripheral blood. CDR3 region: CASSPGQTYGYTF. CDR3 sequence (DNA): TGTGCCAGTAGCCCGGGACAGACCTATGGCTACACCTTC.